The TCR beta chain under discussion was sequenced for a study of OX40 agonist ivuxolimab in advanced cancers. The wider study: It was permissible to have had prior anti-PD-1, anti-PD-L1 or anti-CTLA-4 therapy, and approximately 40% had some.

The protocol was immunoSEQ multiplex PCR, while the TCRdb copy is restricted to in-frame clones and leaves out a portion. This sample has 45,000 to 65,000 clones; 75% to 85% occur once, and the top ten carry about 0.69%. Per the germline V gene, CDR1 is MNHEY and CDR2 is SMNVEV (reference sequence). This CDR3 has 13 residues. The V end was cut by 5 bases, the J end by 4 bases, with 9 bases between. The genes are TRBV27 and TRBJ1-5; no reliable D call. The clonotype originates from an adult with an advanced solid tumor such as melanoma, head and neck, liver or kidney cancer. This sample comprised CD4+ or CD8+ T cells sorted from blood, obtained in a trial of the OX40 agonist ivuxolimab. The CDR3 DNA is TGTGCCAGCAGTCTGTGGGATAATCAGCCCCAGCATTTT. Translating it yields CASSLWDNQPQHF.